This is a list of T cell receptor beta chains from one sample in a study of cytomegalovirus exposure and HLA in healthy donors. The assay was immunoSEQ multiplex PCR, and TCRdb's table has in-frame clones only and misses some. The sample holds 120,000 to 150,000 clones, around 82% seen once. The sequenced sample was PBMCs. The receptors were gathered from a man aged 18 to 29 in good health and CMV-seropositive. Both conserved end residues are part of each CDR3. Each record gives: V gene, D gene, clone size, J gene, CDR3 protein, CDR3 DNA. A D gene is named only where the DNA matches it firmly. The size entry is marked missing in some rows and otherwise reads once, few, many or a size class.

v_call: TRBV6-1
d_call: TRBD1
clone_size: once
j_call: TRBJ2-2
cdr3_aa: CASKGTGVIGELFF
cdr3_nt: TGTGCCAGCAAAGGGACAGGGGTCATCGGGGAGCTGTTTTTT

v_call: TRBV30
d_call: NA
clone_size: NA
j_call: TRBJ2-7
cdr3_aa: CAWNSGYGAYEQYF
cdr3_nt: TGTGCCTGGAATTCGGGATACGGGGCCTACGAGCAGTACTTC

v_call: TRBV5-1
d_call: TRBD1
clone_size: NA
j_call: TRBJ2-2
cdr3_aa: CASSPDPTGGFGGELFF
cdr3_nt: TGCGCCAGCAGCCCGGACCCGACAGGGGGCTTTGGCGGGGAGCTGTTTTTT

v_call: TRBV29-1
d_call: NA
clone_size: NA
j_call: TRBJ2-7
cdr3_aa: CSVLRGTYEQYF
cdr3_nt: TGCAGCGTTCTCCGGGGAACCTACGAGCAGTACTTC

v_call: TRBV27
d_call: NA
clone_size: NA
j_call: TRBJ1-4
cdr3_aa: CASSQNALQATNEKLFF
cdr3_nt: TGTGCCAGCAGTCAAAATGCTTTACAGGCAACTAATGAAAAACTGTTTTTT

v_call: TRBV30
d_call: NA
clone_size: NA
j_call: TRBJ2-1
cdr3_aa: CAWSGGAWQFF
cdr3_nt: TGTGCCTGGAGTGGAGGAGCCTGGCAGTTCTTC

v_call: TRBV27
d_call: NA
clone_size: NA
j_call: TRBJ1-5
cdr3_aa: CASSLVDSNQPQHF
cdr3_nt: TGTGCCAGCAGTTTAGTAGATAGCAATCAGCCCCAGCATTTT

v_call: TRBV19
d_call: NA
clone_size: NA
j_call: TRBJ2-2
cdr3_aa: CASSIVGRNTGELFF
cdr3_nt: TGTGCCAGTAGTATAGTGGGCAGGAACACCGGGGAGCTGTTTTTT

v_call: TRBV28
d_call: NA
clone_size: NA
j_call: TRBJ2-7
cdr3_aa: CASSLAGDYEQYF
cdr3_nt: TGTGCCAGCAGTTTAGCAGGTGACTACGAGCAGTACTTC

v_call: TRBV4-2
d_call: NA
clone_size: NA
j_call: TRBJ2-5
cdr3_aa: CASSQVSGVGETQYF
cdr3_nt: TGTGCCAGCAGCCAAGTTTCCGGGGTAGGGGAGACCCAGTACTTC

v_call: TRBV5-1
d_call: NA
clone_size: NA
j_call: TRBJ2-1
cdr3_aa: CASSLGLVYNEQFF
cdr3_nt: TGCGCCAGCAGCTTGGGACTAGTCTACAATGAGCAGTTCTTC

v_call: TRBV6-1
d_call: TRBD1
clone_size: NA
j_call: TRBJ1-2
cdr3_aa: CASSERTGSDGYTF
cdr3_nt: TGTGCCAGCAGTGAGAGGACAGGGAGTGATGGCTACACCTTC

v_call: TRBV28
d_call: TRBD2
clone_size: NA
j_call: TRBJ2-3
cdr3_aa: CASSSTTGTRFLDTQYF
cdr3_nt: TGTGCCAGCAGTTCAACTACCGGGACTAGATTTCTAGATACGCAGTATTTT

v_call: TRBV7-9
d_call: TRBD2
clone_size: NA
j_call: TRBJ2-7
cdr3_aa: CASSFLAGEDEQYF
cdr3_nt: TGTGCCAGCAGCTTCTTAGCGGGAGAGGACGAGCAGTACTTC

v_call: TRBV19
d_call: TRBD2
clone_size: NA
j_call: TRBJ2-2
cdr3_aa: CASSIDKREVPNTGELFF
cdr3_nt: TGTGCCAGTAGTATAGATAAGCGGGAGGTGCCGAACACCGGGGAGCTGTTTTTT

v_call: TRBV5-1
d_call: TRBD1
clone_size: NA
j_call: TRBJ2-1
cdr3_aa: CASSLGGQSYNEQFF
cdr3_nt: TGCGCCAGCAGCTTAGGGGGACAGTCCTACAATGAGCAGTTCTTC

v_call: TRBV27
d_call: NA
clone_size: NA
j_call: TRBJ1-3
cdr3_aa: CASSLTAGPLYSGNTIYF
cdr3_nt: TGTGCCAGCAGTTTAACGGCAGGGCCTCTGTACTCTGGAAACACCATATATTTT